What follows are 24 T cell receptor beta chains derived from one specimen sequenced in a study of CD8+CD57+ T cells in acquired aplastic anemia. Antigens for these TCRs are unknown. Profiles of TCR beta VDJ and CDR3 were generated from a genomic DNA template. TCRdb re-derived calls from the reads in MiXCR, one entry per CDR3 protein. This sample has 15,000 to 20,000 distinct CDR3 sequences, with approximately 38% found just once. The authors sequenced patients whose flow cytometry had shown CD8+CD57+ cell expansion. General study findings and limits: Diversity in CD8+CD57+ cells from patients fell below that of the total CD4+ and CD8+ cell pools. This difference was described as decreased diversity.

The sample consisted of CD8+CD57+ T cells sorted from PBMCs. Subset defined: bead-enriched CD8+CD57+ effector memory T cells from SAA patients. These receptor sequences come from a human donor with aplastic anemia.

The rearrangement uses TRBV12-3 or TRBV12-4 and TRBJ2-3; 8 nucleotides line up with TRBD1. J was trimmed by 3 bases and V by 2 bases; bases with no gene match: 4. The CDR3 contains 15 residues. This chain's CDR3 is CASSLTGGITDTQYF. The DNA of the CDR3 is TGTGCCAGCAGTTTAACAGGGGGTATTACAGATACGCAGTATTTT.

The V call is TRBV15, the J call TRBJ1-5; 10 bases agree with TRBD1. The CDR3 totals 15 residues. In germline, CDR1 is LNHNV, CDR2 YYDKDF (reference sequence). With V trimmed by 3 bases and J by 6 bases, 5 bases remained unmatched. This CDR3 reads CATSRTGGFGQPQHF. Here the CDR3 DNA reads TGTGCCACCAGCAGGACAGGGGGCTTCGGTCAGCCCCAGCATTTT. Drawing the rest from reference TRBV15 and TRBJ1-5, the complete variable domain is DAMVIQNPRYQVTQFGKPVTLSCSQTLNHNVMYWYQQKSSQAPKLLFHYYDKDFNNEADTPDNFQSRRPNTSFCFLDIRSPGLGDTAMYLCATSRTGGFGQPQHFGDGTRLSIL.

This clonotype was counted a few times. An end of the junction differs from the germline gene, which may be a read error. The V gene is TRBV12-3 or TRBV12-4, the J gene TRBJ2-7; no firm D call. This CDR3 spans 14 amino acids. The CDR3 region is CAGSLGDTDYEQYF. In DNA, the CDR3 is TGCGCCGGCAGTTTAGGTGACACCGACTACGAGCAGTACTTC.

In this sample, this clonotype turned up many times. CDR3 bases: TGTGCCAGCAGCTTGAGGTGGGGGGGAAGCTCTGGAAACACCATATATTTT. Its translation: CASSLRWGGSSGNTIYF. This chain connects TRBV9 to TRBJ1-3, with D maybe TRBD1 (5 bases). The CDR3 is 17 amino acids. Germline V gives CDR1 SGDLS, CDR2 YYNGEE. Trimming took 4 bases from V and 0 from J, leaving 17 bases between them.

This clonotype has a single count. One end of the junction does not line up with germline, which may come from a read error. V gene TRBV15 combines with J gene TRBJ2-1; D may be TRBD1 or TRBD2 (5 bases each). The CDR3 runs 11 residues. Germline CDR1 LNHNV, CDR2 YYDKDF (reference sequence). The CDR3 is CATSLRDPGAF. The DNA of the CDR3 is TGTGCCACCAGCCTCCGGGACCCGGGTGCCTTC.

In this sample, this clonotype turned up a few times. This rearrangement joins TRBV28 to TRBJ2-7; weak D call: TRBD1 (6 bases). Germline loops: CDR1 MDHEN, CDR2 SYDVKM. Trimming shortened V by 1 base and J by 3 bases, and 13 bases separated the two germline ends. The CDR3 covers 15 residues. The CDR3 sequence: CASSLSWQGRYEQYF. Written as DNA, the CDR3 is TGTGCCAGCAGTTTATCCTGGCAGGGGCGCTACGAGCAGTACTTC. The full variable domain, its missing parts supplied by reference TRBV28 and TRBJ2-7, is DVKVTQSSRYLVKRTGEKVFLECVQDMDHENMFWYRQDPGLGLRLIYFSYDVKMKEKGDIPEGYSVSREKKERFSLILESASTNQTSMYLCASSLSWQGRYEQYFGPGTRLTVT.

Many counts were recorded for this clonotype. The genes are TRBV6-4 and TRBJ2-3, with 12 bases fitting TRBD2. The length of the CDR3 is 16 residues. Germline V gene sequence: CDR1 MRHNA, CDR2 SNTAGT. Trimming cost V 0 bases and J 6 bases; bases outside gene matches: 4. This CDR3 is CASSDSASGGADTQYF. In DNA form, the CDR3 reads TGTGCCAGCAGTGACTCGGCTAGCGGGGGGGCGGATACGCAGTATTTT.

The chain is built from TRBV12-5 and TRBJ2-1; D is ambiguous. In germline, CDR1 is LGHNT, CDR2 FRNRAP. The CDR3 is made up of 14 amino acids. Trimming pared 0 bases from V and 4 bases from J, leaving 7 bases between. As DNA, the CDR3 is TGTGCTAGTGGTTTGGTAACGCGGTACAATGAGCAGTTCTTC. Translation gives CASGLVTRYNEQFF.

This clonotype was seen a few times. The chain has TRBV10-3 and TRBJ2-3; the D gene is possibly TRBD2 (6 bases). The CDR3 has 13 residues. Trimming took off 6 bases at V and 9 bases at J, with 16 bases between the two ends. From germline, CDR1 is ENHRY and CDR2 SYGVKD. The CDR3 loop reads CAIRTDGSQTQYF. For the CDR3, the DNA is TGTGCCATCAGGACGGACGGGAGTCAGACGCAGTATTTT.

The chain links TRBV7-4 to TRBJ2-5; 7 positions agree with TRBD1. Germline V gives CDR1 SGHVT, CDR2 SQSDAQ. This CDR3 is 15 amino acids long. V shed 1 base and J 2 bases; nucleotides not matched to a gene: 4. The CDR3 reads CASSLGIQGQETQYF. The CDR3 nucleotides read TGTGCCAGCAGCTTAGGGATACAGGGGCAAGAGACCCAGTACTTC.

The chain employs TRBV4-1 and TRBJ1-5; D not resolved. Trimming took off 0 bases at V and 3 bases at J, with 9 bases between the two ends. The CDR3 is made up of 15 amino acids. The germline CDR1 and CDR2 sequences are MGHRA and YSYEKL. CDR3 sequence (DNA): TGCGCCAGCAGCCAAGAGTTCGTGGCCAATCAGCCCCAGCATTTT. Its protein is CASSQEFVANQPQHF.

Of note for this clonotype: One end of the junction is discordant with germline, which a read error may explain. V usage is TRBV10-3 and J usage is TRBJ2-2, with a tentative D call TRBD1 (5 bases). The CDR3 spans 14 residues. CDR1 is ENHRY, CDR2 SYGVKD, per germline. CDR3 region: CASSEVPGTGELFF. The CDR3 bases are TGTGCCAGCAGTGAAGTCCCAGGGACCGGGGAGCTGTTTTTT.

There are a few counts of this clonotype. The V gene is TRBV20-1, the J gene TRBJ1-5; a possible D gene is TRBD1 (6 bases). Trimming stripped 6 bases from V and 1 base from J, with 16 bases between. The CDR3 length is 15 residues. Germline assignment: CDR1 DFQATT and CDR2 SNEGSKA (reference sequence). The CDR3 is CSATSGVRSNQPQHF. The CDR3 bases are TGCAGTGCCACATCAGGGGTGAGGAGCAATCAGCCCCAGCATTTT.

This clonotype was seen at least ten times. The chain employs TRBV5-5 and TRBJ2-7, with no clear D. The CDR3 totals 12 residues. The germline V gene has CDR1 SGHKS and CDR2 YYEKEE (reference sequence). With 0 bases removed from V and 2 bases from J, the gap between germline ends came to 3 bases. The chain's CDR3 is CASSLETYEQYF. The CDR3 DNA reads as TGTGCCAGCAGCTTGGAAACCTACGAGCAGTACTTC.

This clonotype showed up just a few times. CDR3 DNA sequence: TGTGCCAGCGGGACTAGCCGGAATGAGCAGTTCTTC. Protein: CASGTSRNEQFF. The gene calls are TRBV2 and TRBJ2-1; 9 bases agree with TRBD2. This CDR3 has 12 amino acids. Germline CDR1 reads SNHLY; CDR2 reads FYNNEI. V shed 8 bases, J shed 7 bases, and the junction held 3 bases outside the gene matches. Combining the CDR3 with reference TRBV2 and TRBJ2-1 gives the whole variable domain EPEVTQTPSHQVTQMGQEVILRCVPISNHLYFYWYRQILGQKVEFLVSFYNNEISEKSEIFDDQFSVERPDGSNFTLKIRSTKLEDSAMYFCASGTSRNEQFFGPGTRLTVL.

The chain links TRBV3-1 to TRBJ2-3, with D possibly being TRBD2 (7 bases). From germline, CDR1 is LGHDT and CDR2 YNNKEL (reference sequence). The CDR3 runs to 18 residues. Trimming removed 3 bases at V and 1 base at J, with 20 bases between. CDR3 amino acids: CASSQRAGAGVGTDTQYF. The CDR3 DNA is TGTGCCAGCAGCCAGAGGGCGGGGGCGGGTGTGGGCACAGATACGCAGTATTTT.

In its sample, this clonotype was seen a few times. The CDR3 is CASSDEAYNEQFF. In nucleotides, the CDR3 is TGTGCCAGCAGCGACGAGGCCTACAATGAGCAGTTCTTC. V usage is TRBV7-6 and J usage is TRBJ2-1, with D hard to call. Germline assignment: CDR1 SGHVS and CDR2 FNYEAQ. This CDR3 comprises 13 residues. V lost 5 bases and J lost 2, with 7 bases in between.

This clonotype turned up a few times. The chain combines TRBV5-8 with TRBJ1-2; unclear D gene. Trimming pared 0 bases from V and 5 bases from J, leaving 14 bases between. The CDR3 is 15 residues long. Per germline, CDR1 SGHTS and CDR2 YDEGEE. The CDR3 here is CASSLGQPVGYGYTF. CDR3 nucleotides: TGTGCCAGCAGCTTGGGGCAGCCCGTTGGTTATGGCTACACCTTC.

This chain joins TRBV14 and TRBJ2-5; the D is unclear. Trimming removed 3 bases at V and 1 base at J, with 0 bases between. There are 11 residues in the CDR3. Germline lookup yields CDR1 SGHDN and CDR2 FVKESK. The CDR3 DNA reads TGTGCCAGCAGCCACCAAGAGACCCAGTACTTC. Its protein is CASSHQETQYF.

V gene TRBV2 combines with J gene TRBJ1-4; the D is unclear. V lost 8 bases to trimming and J lost 10 bases, with 20 bases between them. The CDR3 has 14 amino acids. Germline loops: CDR1 SNHLY, CDR2 FYNNEI. The CDR3 spells CASVLDAGAGKLFF. The CDR3 coding sequence is TGTGCCAGCGTATTGGATGCAGGAGCAGGAAAACTGTTTTTT.

This clonotype was recorded a few times. The chain has TRBV20-1 and TRBJ2-7, with D possibly being TRBD2 (6 bases). Germline values: CDR1 DFQATT, CDR2 SNEGSKA (reference sequence). This CDR3 is built from 14 residues. Trimming pared 1 base from V and 1 base from J, leaving 11 bases between. The CDR3 nucleotides are TGCAGTGCTAGAGGAATTCGGGGGTCCTACGAGCAGTACTTC. Residues: CSARGIRGSYEQYF.

The V gene is TRBV6-1, the J gene TRBJ2-7; D might be TRBD1 (5 bases). This CDR3 has 15 residues. Germline-derived CDR1 and CDR2 are MNHNS and SASEGT. Trimming pared 2 bases from V and 2 bases from J, leaving 13 bases between. CDR3 coding DNA: TGTGCCAGCAGTGAACGGCAGGGCCATCCCTACGAGCAGTACTTC. Protein: CASSERQGHPYEQYF.

The J gene is TRBJ1-2, the V gene TRBV29-1; D is uncertain. The CDR3 extends over 13 amino acids. In germline, CDR1 is SQVTM, CDR2 ANQGSEA. V lost 0 bases, J lost 4 bases, and 9 bases lay in between. The CDR3 DNA follows: TGCAGCGTTGAAGATCTTATCTTCTATGGCTACACCTTC. It codes for CSVEDLIFYGYTF.

This chain uses TRBV10-2 with TRBJ2-6; D is unclear. Trimming removed 8 bases from V and 0 bases from J, with 14 bases in between. The germline V gene encodes CDR1 WSHSY and CDR2 SAAADI. This CDR3 is 16 amino acids long. CDR3 amino acids: CASSTDGTSGANVLTF. As DNA, the CDR3 is TGCGCCAGCTCCACGGACGGAACCTCTGGGGCCAACGTCCTGACTTTC.